This TCR beta chain was sequenced in a study of T cell repertoires in aging, cancer and after chemotherapy. Study-level information: Pre- and post-chemotherapy samples were paired from glioblastoma patients treated with temozolomide-based therapy.

A mixed TRB-A/B primer pool amplified rearranged TRB by multiplex touch-down PCR. TCRdb itself ran the multiplex PCR reads through MiXCR, one entry per CDR3 protein. The sample holds 400 to 550 distinct CDR3 sequences, 30% to 35% seen once. Overall study results and limits: Compared with age-matched healthy donors, untreated hematological or solid cancer patients showed higher blood TCR clonality. Loss of evenness, beyond lost richness, contributed to age-related TCR diversity decline in cancer patients. Median generation probability rose over the chemotherapy interval in each cancer cohort, suggesting rebound thymic output.

Germline V gene lookup returns CDR1 DFQATT and CDR2 SNEGSKA (reference sequence). The CDR3 loop spans 14 amino acids. Trimming shortened V by 0 bases and J by 3 bases, and 9 bases separated the two germline ends. TCR beta rearrangements were amplified from peripheral blood genomic DNA. Remarks on this clonotype: What it binds is unknown.

This sequence joins TRBV20-1 and TRBJ2-1, with D hard to call. The TCR originated in a human donor with a solid tumor. Material: blood. CDR3 sequence reads: CSARDRRGYNEQFF. The CDR3 region has the DNA TGCAGTGCTAGAGATCGGCGCGGCTACAATGAGCAGTTCTTC.